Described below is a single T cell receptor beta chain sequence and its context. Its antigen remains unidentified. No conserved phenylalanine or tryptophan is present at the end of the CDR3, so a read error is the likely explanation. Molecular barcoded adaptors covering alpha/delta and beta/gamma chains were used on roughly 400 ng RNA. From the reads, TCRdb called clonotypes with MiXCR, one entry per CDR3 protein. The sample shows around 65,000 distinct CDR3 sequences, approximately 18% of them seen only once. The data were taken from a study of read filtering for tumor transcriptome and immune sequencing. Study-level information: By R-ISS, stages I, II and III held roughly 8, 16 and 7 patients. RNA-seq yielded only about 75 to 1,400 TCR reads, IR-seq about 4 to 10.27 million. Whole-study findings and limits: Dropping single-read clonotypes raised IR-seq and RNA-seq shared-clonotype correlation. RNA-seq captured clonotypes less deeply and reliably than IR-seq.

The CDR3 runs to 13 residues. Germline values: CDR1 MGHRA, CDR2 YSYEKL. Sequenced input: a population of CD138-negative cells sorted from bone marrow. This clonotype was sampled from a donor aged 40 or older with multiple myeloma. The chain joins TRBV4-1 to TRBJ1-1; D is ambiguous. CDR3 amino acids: CASGQQMQTEAFL. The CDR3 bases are TGCGCCAGCGGCCAGCAAATGCAGACTGAAGCTTTCTTA.